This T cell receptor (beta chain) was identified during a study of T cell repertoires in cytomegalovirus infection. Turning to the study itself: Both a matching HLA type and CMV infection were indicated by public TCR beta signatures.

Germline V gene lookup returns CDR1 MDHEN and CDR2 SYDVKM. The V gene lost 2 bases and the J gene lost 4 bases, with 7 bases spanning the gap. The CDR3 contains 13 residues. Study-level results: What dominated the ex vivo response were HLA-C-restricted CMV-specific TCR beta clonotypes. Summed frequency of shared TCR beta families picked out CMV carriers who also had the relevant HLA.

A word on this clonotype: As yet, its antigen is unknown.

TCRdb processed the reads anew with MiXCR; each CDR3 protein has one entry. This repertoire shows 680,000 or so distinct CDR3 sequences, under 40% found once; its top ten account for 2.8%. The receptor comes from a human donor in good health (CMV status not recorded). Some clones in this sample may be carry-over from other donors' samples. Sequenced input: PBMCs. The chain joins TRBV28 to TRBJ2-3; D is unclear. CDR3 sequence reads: CASSLQSADTQYF. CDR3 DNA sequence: TGTGCCAGCAGTTTACAGTCGGCAGATACGCAGTATTTT.